The clone carrying this TCR beta chain was counted many times. The antigen is not known. TCRdb reprocessed the reads with MiXCR, giving one entry per CDR3 protein. This sample yields approximately 170,000 distinct CDR3 sequences, of which about 15% are seen a single time; roughly 30% belongs to the top ten. Germline V gene data show CDR1 as SGDLS and CDR2 as YYNGEE. The V gene end was trimmed by 4 bases and the J gene end by 0 bases; junction bases not matched to a gene: 7. This CDR3 spans 17 amino acids. This sample stems from a study of T cell repertoires in cytomegalovirus infection. Whole-study context: Through public TCR beta signatures, both CMV infection and matching HLA type were indicated.

Findings and caveats of the study: The cumulative frequency of public TCR beta families distinguished individuals who carried CMV together with the relevant HLA. CMV-specific TCR beta clonotypes restricted by HLA-C dominated the ex vivo response.

The sequencing input was PBMCs. This chain joins TRBV9 and TRBJ2-6; 7 bases map to TRBD1. The receptor was isolated from a human donor in good health (CMV status not recorded). Some clones in this sample may be carry-over from other donors' samples. CDR3 sequence (DNA): TGTGCCAGCAGCACCGTGACAGGGAGCTCTGGGGCCAACGTCCTGACTTTC. Protein product: CASSTVTGSSGANVLTF.